The source of this T cell receptor beta chain is a study of T cell changes during pregnancy in multiple sclerosis (dated by TCRdb to between 2019 and 2020). General notes on the study: The study examined how the T cell repertoire changed over the course of pregnancy in women with multiple sclerosis.

Libraries were made using the immunoSEQ multiplex PCR assay. TCRdb stores this immuneACCESS table with in-frame sequences only. Part of the clones is absent; in the studies checked, under half of the shortfall reflects unresolved V genes, and no reason is known for the rest. This sample comprises approximately 65,000 clones, about 90% of them detected only once. The ten largest clones capture about 0.76% of the sample. The germline V gene gives CDR1 as LGHNA and CDR2 as YSLEER. Inclusive of the bounding cysteine and phenylalanine, the CDR3 is 16 residues long. Only the CDR3 region is kept as DNA, spanning 48 bases read in frame from base 1. V is shortened by 0 bases, J by 3 bases, and the region joining them spans 14 bases. As regards this clone: It lacks a known antigen. One base away there is no much larger clone; base qualities are not given.

The clonotype was recovered from a female donor with multiple sclerosis, enrolled in a pregnancy study. In this chain, TRBV4-3 is recombined with TRBJ1-2, and TRBD1 may be the D gene, going by 5 matching bases. The sample in question was CD4+ T cells from peripheral blood mononuclear cells, obtained in the first trimester of pregnancy. The DNA is as follows: TGCGCCAGCAGCCAAGATGATTCGACAGACTACTATGGCTACACCTTC. This yields the protein CASSQDDSTDYYGYTF.